The 17 T cell receptor beta chains below were found in one sample sequenced in a study of OX40 agonist ivuxolimab in advanced cancers. Using immunoSEQ multiplex PCR, the repertoire was profiled, and TCRdb retains in-frame clones only, with some absent. The data contain some 15,000 clones, 70% to 90% of them singletons. This specimen was CD4+ or CD8+ T cells sorted from blood, taken in a trial of the OX40 agonist ivuxolimab. These receptors were obtained from an adult with an advanced solid tumor such as melanoma, head and neck, liver or kidney cancer.

This chain joins TRBV7-3 and TRBJ1-1; D ambiguous. The V end was cut by 2 bases, the J end by 6 bases, with 10 bases between. This CDR3 is built from 13 residues. Per germline, CDR1 SGHTA and CDR2 FQGTGA. CDR3 DNA: TGTGCCAGCAGCTTACGGGGTCCCCCTGAAGCTTTCTTT. This translates into CASSLRGPPEAFF.

The genes are TRBV5-6 and TRBJ1-1; 9 bases are shared with TRBD1. Germline CDR1 and CDR2: SGHDT and YYEEEE. This CDR3 region has 14 residues. J was trimmed by 5 bases and V by 3 bases; bases with no gene match: 5. CDR3 bases: TGTGCCAGCAGCTACGGGACAGGGTGGACTGAAGCTTTCTTT. Translation gives CASSYGTGWTEAFF. The full variable domain, in which reference TRBV5-6 and TRBJ1-1 provide the parts outside the CDR3, is DAGVTQSPTHLIKTRGQQVTLRCSPKSGHDTVSWYQQALGQGPQFIFQYYEEEERQRGNFPDRFSGHQFPNYSSELNVNALLLGDSALYLCASSYGTGWTEAFFGQGTRLTVV.

The chain carries TRBV27 and TRBJ2-7, with unresolved D. This CDR3 contains 14 residues. Germline-derived CDR1 and CDR2 are MNHEY and SMNVEV (reference sequence). V was trimmed by 1 base and J by 7 bases, leaving 14 bases between them. CDR3 sequence (DNA): TGTGCCAGCAGTTTATTTGCCAACCCCAGAGAGCAGTACTTC. Translating gives CASSLFANPREQYF.

This clone was counted once. The V gene is TRBV27, the J gene TRBJ1-1; no clear D. CDR1 MNHEY and CDR2 SMNVEV come from the germline V gene (reference sequence). This CDR3 contains 15 residues. Trimming took off 0 bases at V and 4 bases at J, with 12 bases between the two ends. Here the CDR3 DNA reads TGTGCCAGCAGTTTATCTGCGCTGGGTGGCACTGAAGCTTTCTTT. This gives the protein CASSLSALGGTEAFF.

This chain joins TRBV6-5 and TRBJ2-1; D not resolved. The CDR3 runs 13 residues. From germline, CDR1 is MNHEY and CDR2 SVGAGI. V lost 3 bases to trimming and J lost 7 bases, with 10 bases between them. The CDR3 loop reads CASSYSSINEQFF. The CDR3 bases are TGTGCCAGCAGTTATTCTTCTATTAATGAGCAGTTCTTC.

The J gene is TRBJ1-2, the V gene TRBV12-5, with D hard to call. Trimming removed 7 bases at V and 7 bases at J, with 10 bases between. Germline V CDR1 and CDR2: LGHNT, FRNRAP. This CDR3 contains 11 residues. CDR3 sequence reads: CASDESGGYTF. CDR3 in DNA: TGTGCTAGTGACGAATCGGGTGGCTACACCTTC. The variable domain in full, with the rest retrieved from reference TRBV12-5 and TRBJ1-2, is DARVTQTPRHKVTEMGQEVTMRCQPILGHNTVFWYRQTMMQGLELLAYFRNRAPLDDSGMPKDRFSAEMPDATLATLKIQPSEPRDSAVYFCASDESGGYTFGSGTRLTVV.

The genes are TRBV9 and TRBJ2-5; D is uncertain. Germline V gene data show CDR1 as SGDLS and CDR2 as YYNGEE. The V end was cut by 0 bases, the J end by 4 bases, with 7 bases between. This CDR3 comprises 13 residues. The chain's CDR3 is CASSVGGGETQYF. For the CDR3, the DNA is TGTGCCAGCAGCGTAGGAGGTGGAGAGACCCAGTACTTC. Complete variable domain (other parts from reference TRBV9 and TRBJ2-5): DSGVTQTPKHLITATGQRVTLRCSPRSGDLSVYWYQQSLDQGLQFLIQYYNGEERAKGNILERFSAQQFPDLHSELNLSSLELGDSALYFCASSVGGGETQYFGPGTRLLVL.

The rearrangement joins TRBV7-8 to TRBJ2-3; D is perhaps TRBD1 (5 bases). The CDR3 contains 16 residues. Trimming cost V 7 bases and J 3 bases, with 20 bases left between them. CDR1 is SGHVS and CDR2 is FQNEAQ in the germline V gene. The CDR3 coding sequence is TGTGCCAGCACCCTTCCTTTTACAGGCACAACAGATACGCAGTATTTT. It is translated as CASTLPFTGTTDTQYF.

The chain uses TRBV5-6 and TRBJ2-2, with 11 nucleotides matching TRBD2. Unmatched junction bases numbered 4, after V lost 4 bases and J lost 5 bases. CDR1 SGHDT and CDR2 YYEEEE come from the germline V gene. This CDR3 comprises 15 residues. The CDR3 protein is CASSLRLAGTGELFF. As DNA, the CDR3 is TGTGCCAGCAGCCTACGACTAGCGGGGACCGGGGAGCTGTTTTTT.

The chain is built from TRBV11-2 and TRBJ2-7, with 7 bases matching TRBD1. Germline V gives CDR1 SGHAT, CDR2 FQNNGV. V was clipped by 3 bases and J by 0 bases; unmatched bases: 5. The CDR3 extends over 15 amino acids. The CDR3 loop is CASSLPGTASYEQYF. CDR3 coding DNA: TGTGCCAGCAGCTTGCCCGGGACAGCCTCCTACGAGCAGTACTTC.

The chain combines TRBV4-1 with TRBJ2-6; D not resolved. The CDR3 covers 15 residues. Trimming cost V 4 bases and J 4 bases, with 11 bases left between them. CDR1 MGHRA and CDR2 YSYEKL come from the germline V gene. CDR3 sequence: CASSRYSEGANVLTF. DNA for the CDR3: TGCGCCAGCAGCCGTTACAGCGAAGGGGCCAACGTCCTGACTTTC.

This clone showed up just a few times. The chain joins TRBV7-9 to TRBJ2-7, with TRBD1 matching over 7 bases. The CDR3 has 16 amino acids. Germline trimming cut 5 bases from V and 2 bases from J; bases unmatched to any gene: 12. Germline CDR1 and CDR2: SEHNR and FQNEAQ (reference sequence). Written as DNA, the CDR3 is TGTGCCAGCAGCCCCAACAGGGGCCCGTACCCCTACGAGCAGTACTTC. It codes for CASSPNRGPYPYEQYF.

The chain links TRBV5-6 to TRBJ2-7; 9 bases line up with TRBD2. The trim removed 2 bases at V and 0 bases at J, leaving 6 bases unmatched. Germline V gene lookup returns CDR1 SGHDT and CDR2 YYEEEE. The CDR3 covers 16 residues. The CDR3 nucleotides read TGTGCCAGCAGCTTTTGGAGGACTAGCGTCTCCTACGAGCAGTACTTC. Protein: CASSFWRTSVSYEQYF.

The gene calls are TRBV29-1 and TRBJ2-7; 7 nucleotides match TRBD1. CDR1 and CDR2 (germline): SQVTM, ANQGSEA. V trimming: 6 bases; J trimming: 3 bases; junction bases outside the gene matches: 17. This CDR3 has 16 amino acids. The CDR3: CSVERQGRGPHYEQYF. The CDR3 region has the DNA TGCAGCGTGGAGAGACAGGGTAGAGGACCACACTACGAGCAGTACTTC.

In this sample, this clone turned up a few times. V is TRBV6-5 and J is TRBJ2-7; 7 bases agree with TRBD2. Germline-derived CDR1 and CDR2 are MNHEY and SVGAGI. J gave up 5 bases and V 1 base, and 8 bases lay outside the gene matches. This CDR3 has 15 residues. CDR3 amino acids: CASSYYPGGRDEQYF. The CDR3 DNA reads TGTGCCAGCAGTTACTACCCGGGAGGCAGGGACGAGCAGTACTTC.

This chain joins TRBV4-1 and TRBJ1-5; D call uncertain. From germline, CDR1 is MGHRA and CDR2 YSYEKL. The CDR3 consists of 15 residues. V lost 0 bases, J lost 5 bases, and 11 bases lay in between. The CDR3 spells CASSQDPGGYQPQHF. The CDR3 nucleotides are TGCGCCAGCAGCCAAGATCCGGGAGGTTATCAGCCCCAGCATTTT.

The chain joins TRBV11-2 to TRBJ2-1; TRBD2 matches at 14 bases. With V trimmed by 5 bases and J by 9 bases, 12 bases remained unmatched. CDR1 and CDR2 (germline): SGHAT, FQNNGV. This CDR3 spans 17 amino acids. This chain's CDR3 is CASSLTPGTSGGLEQFF. CDR3 DNA: TGTGCCAGCAGCCTTACTCCCGGGACTAGCGGGGGACTTGAGCAGTTCTTC.